Presented here are 25 T cell receptor beta chains from one specimen sequenced in a study of response to subunit inactivated influenza vaccine (dated by TCRdb to between 2017 and 2018). Library creation used RT-PCR. TCRdb lists the instrument as Illumina HiSeq 2500. The raw public data were reprocessed by TCRdb itself: fastp quality trimming at Q25, MiXCR clonotype calling, in-frame beta chains only. Every CDR3 protein is listed once, alongside the most common genes and DNA of its rows. A total of about 180,000 distinct CDR3 sequences appear in this sample, about a tenth of them only once. Roughly a tenth of the sample goes to the ten largest clones. This material consisted of non-naive T cells sorted from PBMCs, taken on the day of vaccination. The cell subset or site label for this specimen denotes: memory T cell fraction. The receptors were gathered from a man aged 45-65 years who received an inactivated influenza vaccine. Donor details come from another sample of the same person, matched by shared clones.

This chain uses TRBV20-1 with TRBJ2-1, with TRBD1 matching 10 bases. CDR3 length: 14 amino acids. V shed 6 bases and J 7 bases; nucleotides not matched to a gene: 9. Germline values: CDR1 DFQATT, CDR2 SNEGSKA (reference sequence). CDR3 DNA sequence: TGCAGTGCCGCCGCTGGGACAGGGGCAAATGAGCAGTTCTTC. This codes for CSAAAGTGANEQFF.

A few counts support this clonotype. The chain has TRBV20-1 and TRBJ2-3; weak D call: TRBD2 (6 bases). V lost 2 bases to trimming and J lost 0 bases, with 12 bases between them. The CDR3 is 15 amino acids. Germline CDR1 reads DFQATT; CDR2 reads SNEGSKA (reference sequence). CDR3 protein: CSARPPSESTDTQYF. In DNA, the CDR3 is TGCAGTGCTAGACCACCTAGCGAAAGCACAGATACGCAGTATTTT.

In its sample, this clonotype was seen a few times. The CDR3 DNA sequence: TGTGCCAGCAGCCAAGACTTGGTAGCCATTCAGTACTTC. This encodes CASSQDLVAIQYF. The V call is TRBV14, the J call TRBJ2-4; unclear D gene. Germline lookup yields CDR1 SGHDN and CDR2 FVKESK. The CDR3 is 13 residues long. The V gene lost 0 bases and the J gene lost 9 bases, with 9 bases spanning the gap. Full variable domain (outside the CDR3, taken from reference TRBV14 and TRBJ2-4): EAGVTQFPSHSVIEKGQTVTLRCDPISGHDNLYWYRRVMGKEIKFLLHFVKESKQDESGMPNNRFLAERTGGTYSTLKVQPAELEDSGVYFCASSQDLVAIQYFGAGTRLSVL.

V and J are TRBV20-1 and TRBJ1-2, with 9 bases that match TRBD1. V lost 0 bases and J lost 3; bases outside the gene matches: 2. The CDR3 consists of 14 residues. Germline V lookup: CDR1 DFQATT, CDR2 SNEGSKA (reference sequence). The CDR3 DNA reads TGCAGTGCTAGAGAGGACAGGGGCGACTATGGCTACACCTTC. It is translated as CSAREDRGDYGYTF.

This clonotype was seen a few times. The rearrangement uses TRBV6-5 and TRBJ1-2; TRBD1 aligns across 11 bases. Per the germline V gene, CDR1 is MNHEY and CDR2 is SVGAGI. The V segment lost 5 bases and the J segment 4 bases; nucleotides outside the gene matches: 3. The CDR3 loop spans 14 amino acids. This CDR3 is CASSHGTGGYGYTF. The CDR3, as DNA: TGTGCCAGCAGTCACGGGACAGGGGGCTATGGCTACACCTTC.

The CDR3 region has the DNA TGTGCCAGCAGCCAAGTACCCCTCGGGTCCCTAGCCAAAAACATTCAGTACTTC. Protein: CASSQVPLGSLAKNIQYF. The chain uses TRBV3-1 and TRBJ2-4; D remains unclear. The CDR3 runs to 18 residues. The germline gives CDR1 LGHDT, CDR2 YNNKEL (reference sequence). V gave up 1 base and J gave up 0 bases, with 16 bases separating them.

This clonotype was recorded many times. CDR3 DNA sequence: TGTGCCAGCAGTCGACGGGATGAGCAGTTCTTC. It specifies CASSRRDEQFF. The J gene is TRBJ2-1, the V gene TRBV7-9, with D hard to call. Trimming removed 6 bases at V and 8 bases at J, with 8 bases between. The CDR3 length is 11 residues. From germline, CDR1 is SEHNR and CDR2 FQNEAQ (reference sequence).

This clonotype was seen a few times. The rearrangement joins TRBV20-1 to TRBJ1-4, with D unclear. The CDR3 is made up of 15 amino acids. Germline assignment: CDR1 DFQATT and CDR2 SNEGSKA (reference sequence). Deletions cut 0 bases from V and 9 bases from J, with 17 bases between. CDR3 coding DNA: TGCAGTGCTAGAGATTTTAAGATCGGATCCCAAAAACTGTTTTTT. Translating gives CSARDFKIGSQKLFF.

The V call is TRBV30, the J call TRBJ2-7; 10 bases agree with TRBD2. The CDR3 is 15 amino acids. V lost 7 bases and J lost 4; bases outside the gene matches: 13. Germline V CDR1 and CDR2: GTSNPN, SVGIG (reference sequence). CDR3 DNA: TGTGCCTACAAATCATCTAGCGGGAGTAGGTACGAGCAGTACTTC. Its protein is CAYKSSSGSRYEQYF.

The chain is built from TRBV9 and TRBJ1-1; 7 bases are a match to TRBD1. The trim removed 4 bases at V and 5 bases at J, leaving 8 bases unmatched. The CDR3 is 14 amino acids. Germline CDR1 SGDLS, CDR2 YYNGEE. The chain's CDR3 is CASSPDRVETEAFF. DNA for the CDR3: TGTGCCAGCAGCCCCGACAGGGTCGAGACTGAAGCTTTCTTT.

This clonotype was seen a handful of times. The rearrangement links TRBV7-9 to TRBJ2-2; D might be TRBD1 (6 bases). The CDR3 has 17 amino acids. Trimming left V 4 bases short and J 1 base short, with 16 bases between. Looked up from germline, CDR1 is SEHNR and CDR2 is FQNEAQ (reference sequence). CDR3: CASSSSPRGLNTGELFF. In DNA form, the CDR3 reads TGTGCCAGCAGCTCATCCCCCAGGGGATTGAACACCGGGGAGCTGTTTTTT.

This clonotype has more than one count but fewer than ten. The rearrangement links TRBV11-2 to TRBJ2-7; TRBD1 matches 11 bases. Germline CDR1 SGHAT, CDR2 FQNNGV. With V trimmed by 1 base and J by 5 bases, 7 bases remained unmatched. The CDR3 runs 16 residues. In DNA form, the CDR3 reads TGTGCCAGCAGCTTAGCCCGGACAGGGGGCCGGAACGAGCAGTACTTC. Translation: CASSLARTGGRNEQYF. The whole variable domain, filled in from reference TRBV11-2 and TRBJ2-7, reads EAGVAQSPRYKIIEKRQSVAFWCNPISGHATLYWYQQILGQGPKLLIQFQNNGVVDDSQLPKDRFSAERLKGVDSTLKIQPAKLEDSAVYLCASSLARTGGRNEQYFGPGTRLTVT.

V gene TRBV27 combines with J gene TRBJ2-2, with TRBD1 matching over 7 bases. V shed 4 bases, J shed 5 bases, and the junction held 13 bases outside the gene matches. This CDR3 has 17 amino acids. CDR1 MNHEY and CDR2 SMNVEV come from the germline V gene (reference sequence). The CDR3 nucleotides read TGTGCCAGCAGTTCCCCTAGACAGCAGGGGGATACCGGGGAGCTGTTTTTT. Its protein is CASSSPRQQGDTGELFF.

This clonotype came up a few times. The chain joins TRBV2 to TRBJ2-5; D is unclear. This CDR3 has 14 residues. Germline loops: CDR1 SNHLY, CDR2 FYNNEI. V was shortened by 2 bases and J by 4 bases, with 11 bases between the two germline ends. This CDR3 is CASSEYLGGETQYF. The CDR3 nucleotides are TGTGCCAGCAGTGAATATTTGGGTGGAGAGACCCAGTACTTC.

The rearrangement links TRBV7-8 to TRBJ1-1; D is uncertain. This CDR3 comprises 13 residues. V was pared by 5 bases and J by 4 bases, with 11 bases between. From germline, CDR1 is SGHVS and CDR2 FQNEAQ. CDR3 sequence: CASSQQTVTEAFF. The CDR3 nucleotides are TGTGCCAGCAGCCAACAGACGGTCACTGAAGCTTTCTTT.

This clonotype has just a few counts. V is TRBV20-1 and J is TRBJ2-1; 11 positions agree with TRBD2. CDR3 size: 15 residues. J was trimmed by 3 bases and V by 5 bases; bases with no gene match: 6. The V gene's germline CDR1 is DFQATT and CDR2 SNEGSKA (reference sequence). This chain's CDR3 is CSARLAGMDYNEQFF. As DNA, the CDR3 is TGCAGTGCTCGACTAGCGGGGATGGACTACAATGAGCAGTTCTTC.

This clonotype has more than one count but fewer than ten. The chain employs TRBV20-1 and TRBJ2-7; TRBD2 might be the D (6 bases). With 0 bases removed from V and 3 bases from J, the gap between germline ends came to 12 bases. The CDR3 contains 14 residues. Germline V gene data show CDR1 as DFQATT and CDR2 as SNEGSKA (reference sequence). As DNA, the CDR3 is TGCAGTGCTAGAGATCGTGGAGGGATCTACGAGCAGTACTTC. Translated, it gives CSARDRGGIYEQYF.

This clonotype was counted a few times. This rearrangement joins TRBV20-1 to TRBJ1-6; D is uncertain. V was trimmed by 3 bases and J by 5 bases, leaving 8 bases between them. CDR1 is DFQATT and CDR2 is SNEGSKA in the germline V gene (reference sequence). The CDR3 totals 13 residues. As DNA, the CDR3 is TGCAGTGCTAGGGGAGTGAATAATTCACCCCTCCACTTT. Amino acids: CSARGVNNSPLHF.

The genes are TRBV3-1 and TRBJ2-4, with D unresolved. V was shortened by 3 bases and J by 1 base, with 13 bases between the two germline ends. Germline CDR1 and CDR2: LGHDT and YNNKEL (reference sequence). The CDR3 runs to 16 residues. In nucleotides, the CDR3 is TGTGCCAGCAGCCATTTCTCCCTGTTGGCCAAAAACATTCAGTACTTC. Its translation is CASSHFSLLAKNIQYF.

This chain uses TRBV29-1 with TRBJ1-1; no reliable D call. This CDR3 spans 15 amino acids. Trimming took 6 bases from V and 1 from J, leaving 18 bases between them. CDR1 is SQVTM, CDR2 ANQGSEA, per germline. This CDR3 is CSVNDRGDWNTEAFF. CDR3 in DNA: TGCAGCGTCAACGACCGGGGAGACTGGAACACTGAAGCTTTCTTT.

Ten or more counts support this clonotype. The rearrangement links TRBV6-1 to TRBJ2-3, with D perhaps TRBD1 or TRBD2 (5 bases each). Germline-derived CDR1 and CDR2 are MNHNS and SASEGT. This CDR3 is built from 13 residues. The ends were cut back, 8 bases at V and 4 bases at J, with 13 bases in the middle. This CDR3 is CASQIRGSDTQYF. The CDR3 nucleotides read TGTGCCAGCCAGATTCGGGGCTCAGATACGCAGTATTTT.

This clonotype was seen many times. The chain links TRBV2 to TRBJ2-5; maybe TRBD1 (5 bases). This CDR3 is built from 17 residues. With 0 bases removed from V and 3 bases from J, the gap between germline ends came to 17 bases. Germline V CDR1 and CDR2: SNHLY, FYNNEI. CDR3: CASSEALPLGPKETQYF. The CDR3 DNA follows: TGTGCCAGCAGTGAAGCGCTTCCTTTGGGGCCAAAAGAGACCCAGTACTTC. The full variable domain, with the rest looked up from reference TRBV2 and TRBJ2-5, is EPEVTQTPSHQVTQMGQEVILRCVPISNHLYFYWYRQILGQKVEFLVSFYNNEISEKSEIFDDQFSVERPDGSNFTLKIRSTKLEDSAMYFCASSEALPLGPKETQYFGPGTRLLVL.

This clonotype was detected many times. This sequence joins TRBV7-8 and TRBJ1-1; D not resolved. The CDR3 runs 15 residues. CDR1 and CDR2 from the germline V gene are SGHVS and FQNEAQ. Trimming took off 1 base at V and 1 base at J, with 10 bases between the two ends. The CDR3 DNA reads as TGTGCCAGCAGCTTAGTGGAAGAAAGGAACACTGAAGCTTTCTTT. This translates into CASSLVEERNTEAFF.

This clonotype was observed a few times. The chain is built from TRBV7-2 and TRBJ2-7; D not resolved. The V end lost 8 bases, the J end lost 3 bases, and 11 bases lay between the germline ends. The germline V gene encodes CDR1 SGHTA and CDR2 FQGNSA. This CDR3 comprises 12 residues. This chain's CDR3 is CASGQNLYEQYF. Here the CDR3 DNA reads TGTGCCAGCGGGCAGAATCTCTACGAGCAGTACTTC. The variable domain in full, with the rest retrieved from reference TRBV7-2 and TRBJ2-7, is GAGVSQSPSNKVTEKGKDVELRCDPISGHTALYWYRQSLGQGLEFLIYFQGNSAPDKSGLPSDRFSAERTGGSVSTLTIQRTQQEDSAVYLCASGQNLYEQYFGPGTRLTVT.

The chain joins TRBV6-5 to TRBJ2-6, with a possible D match to TRBD2 (6 bases). CDR1 is MNHEY and CDR2 is SVGAGI in the germline V gene. Trimming pared 2 bases from V and 2 bases from J, leaving 13 bases between. CDR3 length: 17 amino acids. The CDR3 here is CASSYDTREAGANVLTF. The DNA for the CDR3 is TGTGCCAGCAGTTACGATACCAGGGAGGCTGGGGCCAACGTCCTGACTTTC.